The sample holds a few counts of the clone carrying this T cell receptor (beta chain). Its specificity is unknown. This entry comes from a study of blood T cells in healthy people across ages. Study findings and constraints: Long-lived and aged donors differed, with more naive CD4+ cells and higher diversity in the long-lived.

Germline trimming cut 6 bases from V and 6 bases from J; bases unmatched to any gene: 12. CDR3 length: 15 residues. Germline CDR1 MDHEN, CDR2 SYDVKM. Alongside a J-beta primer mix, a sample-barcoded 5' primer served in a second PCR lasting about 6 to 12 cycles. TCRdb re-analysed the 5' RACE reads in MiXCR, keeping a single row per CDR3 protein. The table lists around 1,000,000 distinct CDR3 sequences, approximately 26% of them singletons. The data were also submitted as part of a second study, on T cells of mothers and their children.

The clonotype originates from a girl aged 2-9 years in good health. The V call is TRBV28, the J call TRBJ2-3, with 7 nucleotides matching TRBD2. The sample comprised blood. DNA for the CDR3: TGTGCCAGCAGCGCCCAGGGAGGGCCAGGGGATACGCAGTATTTT. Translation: CASSAQGGPGDTQYF.